This is a list of T cell receptor beta chains from one sample in a study of blood T cell repertoires in COVID-19. The method was immunoSEQ multiplex PCR; TCRdb's version includes in-frame clones alone and lacks a portion of them. Of 250,000 or so clones in the sample, nearly 90% were seen once. Sequenced: PBMCs or T cells enriched from blood (not recorded which). The receptor set was obtained from a man in his thirties or forties who had recovered from COVID-19. CDR3s include the opening cysteine and the closing phenylalanine or tryptophan. A D gene is named only where the DNA matches it firmly. A clone size is listed for some rows: how often the clone was seen (once, few, many), or a class if it is expanded.

j_call	clone_size	v_call	d_call	cdr3_nt	cdr3_aa
TRBJ2-5	few	TRBV27	.	TGTGCCAGCAGTTTGTACTTTGGCGGCCAAGAGACCCAGTACTTC	CASSLYFGGQETQYF
TRBJ2-1	.	TRBV2	.	TGTGCCAGCAGGGGGACACTGAGCTCCTACAATGAGCAGTTCTTC	CASRGTLSSYNEQFF
TRBJ2-3	.	TRBV27	TRBD2	TGTGCCAGCAGTTCGGGGACTAGCGGGAGCCGAGGTACGCAGTATTTT	CASSSGTSGSRGTQYF
TRBJ1-2	.	TRBV5-1	TRBD1	TGCGCCAGCAGGGCCGGGACAGGGGGTGATGGCTACACCTTC	CASRAGTGGDGYTF
TRBJ1-2	few	TRBV10-3	.	TGTGCCACCCAAGACGGGAACTATGGCTACACCTTC	CATQDGNYGYTF
TRBJ1-1	.	TRBV28	.	TGTGCCAGCAGTCCCCCCGGACAAGAAGCTTTCTTT	CASSPPGQEAFF
TRBJ2-7	.	TRBV28	.	TGTGCCAGCAGAACTTCAGGCCTCCTAAGGCCCTACGAGCAGTACTTC	CASRTSGLLRPYEQYF
TRBJ2-3	.	TRBV6-5	.	TGTGCCAGCAGTTTTTCTGGCGGGACGCAGTATTTT	CASSFSGGTQYF
TRBJ1-5	.	TRBV7-2	.	TGTGCCAGCAGCCAGGGGAGTAGTAATCAGCCCCAGCATTTT	CASSQGSSNQPQHF
TRBJ2-7	.	TRBV28	TRBD2	TGTGCCAGCACCCGGACTAGCGGGGCTACCTACGAGCAGTACTTC	CASTRTSGATYEQYF
TRBJ2-7	once	TRBV7-2	.	TGTGCCAGCAGCTCACTCCCTTACGAGCAGTACTTC	CASSSLPYEQYF
TRBJ2-7	.	TRBV11-2	TRBD1	TGTGCCAGCAGCTTAGTTCAGGGACAGCCCTACGAGCAGTACTTC	CASSLVQGQPYEQYF
TRBJ1-2	once	TRBV5-1	TRBD1	TGCGCCAGCAGGGACAGGGCCTATGGCTACACCTTC	CASRDRAYGYTF
TRBJ2-7	few	TRBV30	TRBD1	TGTGCCGGACAGGGTTCCTGGGCGCAGTACTTC	CAGQGSWAQYF
TRBJ2-7	.	TRBV27	.	TGTGCCAGCAGTTCCCACGGCGCGGTTTCCTACGAGCAGTACTTC	CASSSHGAVSYEQYF
TRBJ2-1	.	TRBV7-9	TRBD1	TGTGCCAGCAGCTTAGTAGGGACAGGTCGAAATGAGCAGTTCTTC	CASSLVGTGRNEQFF
TRBJ1-5	few	TRBV6-2/TRBV6-3	TRBD1	TGTGCCAGCAGTGCAGGGGGTATGAGCAATCAGCCCCAGCATTTT	CASSAGGMSNQPQHF
TRBJ1-1	few	TRBV28	.	TGTGCCAGCAGTTTAGGGCTAAACACTGAAGCTTTCTTT	CASSLGLNTEAFF
TRBJ1-1	.	TRBV5-1	.	TGCGCCAGCAGCTTGGCGGTTCGGGGGAGGAACACTGAAGCTTTCTTT	CASSLAVRGRNTEAFF
TRBJ1-2	once	TRBV6-6	.	TGTGCCAGCAGCTTAACGACTGTGGATGGCTACACCTTC	CASSLTTVDGYTF
TRBJ1-4	.	TRBV6-5	.	TGTGCCAGCAGTTACTCACCCCAGGGGCATGAAAAACTGTTTTTT	CASSYSPQGHEKLFF
TRBJ2-4	.	TRBV5-4	.	TGTGCCAGCAGCTTGGATTTCGGGAGTAACAACATTCAGTACTTC	CASSLDFGSNNIQYF
TRBJ2-3	.	TRBV27	TRBD2	TGTGCCAGCAGGAGGAGGGAGGGTACAGATACGCAGTATTTT	CASRRREGTDTQYF
TRBJ1-1	once	TRBV6-5	.	TGTGCCAGCAGTTACTCCCTTTTCGGCACTGAAGCTTTCTTT	CASSYSLFGTEAFF
TRBJ1-4	once	TRBV5-1	.	TGCGCCAGCAGCTTGTTGGGGCAGGGAGGACAAGAAAAACTGTTTTTT	CASSLLGQGGQEKLFF
TRBJ2-6	.	TRBV15	TRBD1	TGTGCCACCAAACCGGGACAGGGGGTTTCTGGGGCCAACGTCCTGACTTTC	CATKPGQGVSGANVLTF
TRBJ2-1	.	TRBV14	.	TGTGCCAGCAGCCCTCGGACAACGAGCTCCTACAATGAGCAGTTCTTC	CASSPRTTSSYNEQFF
TRBJ1-3	once	TRBV7-8	.	TGTGCCAGCAGCTTATGGTGGGGGCTCGGGAGAAACACCATATATTTT	CASSLWWGLGRNTIYF
TRBJ1-2	.	TRBV2	TRBD1	TGTGCCAGCAGTGAGGCAGGGGGCTACTATGGCTACACCTTC	CASSEAGGYYGYTF
TRBJ1-6	.	TRBV7-2	.	TGTGCCAGCAGCCGCCGGTGGGGGGATTATAATTCACCCCTCCACTTT	CASSRRWGDYNSPLHF
TRBJ2-7	.	TRBV7-2	TRBD1	TGTGCCAGCAGGGGACAGACCTACGAGCAGTACTTC	CASRGQTYEQYF
TRBJ1-1	.	TRBV5-8	.	TGTGCCAGCAGCTTAGCTAGGGGGTGGAACACTGAAGCTTTCTTT	CASSLARGWNTEAFF
TRBJ1-2	.	TRBV10-3	.	TGTGCCATCAGTGATCTATCCCGCGTTGGCTACACCTTC	CAISDLSRVGYTF
TRBJ1-6	.	TRBV28	TRBD1	TGTGCCAGCAGAGAGGGACAGATCCATTCACCCCTCCACTTT	CASREGQIHSPLHF
TRBJ2-2	.	TRBV28	.	TGTGCCAGCAGTTGGGGCCGGGGGAGCGACACCGGGGAGCTGTTTTTT	CASSWGRGSDTGELFF
TRBJ1-3	.	TRBV5-1	.	TGCGCCAGCAGCCCAAGACCAGGGCAGGGAAACACCATATATTTT	CASSPRPGQGNTIYF
TRBJ2-3	.	TRBV7-6	TRBD2	TGTGCCAGCAGCACGGCCGGGACTAGCGGGTGTACAACTAGCACAGATACGCAGTATTTT	CASSTAGTSGCTTSTDTQYF
TRBJ2-7	.	TRBV4-3	.	TGCGCCAGCAGCGATACATATGACTTCAACGGGGGGCCGTACGAGCAGTACTTC	CASSDTYDFNGGPYEQYF
TRBJ1-1	.	TRBV28	.	TGTGCCAGCCTAGACGGGGGTAACACTGAAGCTTTCTTT	CASLDGGNTEAFF
TRBJ2-1	.	TRBV4-3	.	TGCGCCAGCAGCCCAACACCTTACTCCTACAATGAGCAGTTCTTC	CASSPTPYSYNEQFF
TRBJ1-3	few	TRBV7-2	.	TGTGCCAGCAGCTTAGCGCCGGGGAAGATCACTGGAAACACCATATATTTT	CASSLAPGKITGNTIYF
TRBJ1-2	.	TRBV27	.	TGTGCCACCCGAGAGGAATCCGCTAACTATGGCTACACCTTC	CATREESANYGYTF
TRBJ1-2	once	TRBV28	TRBD1	TGTGCCAGCAGATACGACGGACAGGGGGCCTATGGCTACACCTTC	CASRYDGQGAYGYTF
TRBJ2-1	.	TRBV27	TRBD2	TGTGCCAGCAGTTTATCGGGGAGGGACAATGAGCAGTTCTTC	CASSLSGRDNEQFF
TRBJ1-1	.	TRBV18	.	TGTGCCAGCTCACCATATCAGGGGCTGGGAACTGAAGCTTTCTTT	CASSPYQGLGTEAFF